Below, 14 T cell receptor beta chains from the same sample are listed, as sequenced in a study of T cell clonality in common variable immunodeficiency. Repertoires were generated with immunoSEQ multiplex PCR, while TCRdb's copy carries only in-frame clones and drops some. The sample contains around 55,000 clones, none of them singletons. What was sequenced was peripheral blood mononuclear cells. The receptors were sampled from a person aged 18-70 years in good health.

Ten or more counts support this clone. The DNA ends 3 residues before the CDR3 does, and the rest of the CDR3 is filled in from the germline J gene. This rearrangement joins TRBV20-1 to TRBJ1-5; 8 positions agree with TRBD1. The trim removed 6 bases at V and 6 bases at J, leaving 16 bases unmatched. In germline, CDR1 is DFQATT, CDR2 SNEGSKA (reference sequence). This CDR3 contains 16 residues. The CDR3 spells CSAYGPGQGSRQPQHF. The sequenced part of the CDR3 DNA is TGCAGTGCCTACGGTCCAGGACAGGGCTCTCGTCAGCCC.

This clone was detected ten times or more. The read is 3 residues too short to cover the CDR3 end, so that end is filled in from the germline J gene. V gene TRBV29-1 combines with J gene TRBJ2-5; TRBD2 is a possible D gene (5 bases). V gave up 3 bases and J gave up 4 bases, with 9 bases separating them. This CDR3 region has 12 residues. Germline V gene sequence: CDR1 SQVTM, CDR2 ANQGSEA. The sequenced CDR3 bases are TGCAGCGTTGAGAGGGTAGGAGAGACC. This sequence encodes CSVERVGET. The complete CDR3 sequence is CSVERVGETQYF. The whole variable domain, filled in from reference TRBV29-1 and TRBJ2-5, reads SAVISQKPSRDICQRGTSLTIQCQVDSQVTMMFWYRQQPGQSLTLIATANQGSEATYESGFVIDKFPISRPNLTFSTLTVSNMSPEDSSIYLCSVERVGETQYFGPGTRLLVL.

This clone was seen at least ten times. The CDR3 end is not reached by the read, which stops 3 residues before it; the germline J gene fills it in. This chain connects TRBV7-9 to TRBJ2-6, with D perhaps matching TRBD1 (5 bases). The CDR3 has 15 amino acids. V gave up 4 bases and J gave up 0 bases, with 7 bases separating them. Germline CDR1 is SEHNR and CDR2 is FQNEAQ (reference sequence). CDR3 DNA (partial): TGTGCCAGCAGCTCAACAGGCTCTGGGGCCAACGTC. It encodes CASSSTGSGANV. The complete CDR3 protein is CASSSTGSGANVLTF.

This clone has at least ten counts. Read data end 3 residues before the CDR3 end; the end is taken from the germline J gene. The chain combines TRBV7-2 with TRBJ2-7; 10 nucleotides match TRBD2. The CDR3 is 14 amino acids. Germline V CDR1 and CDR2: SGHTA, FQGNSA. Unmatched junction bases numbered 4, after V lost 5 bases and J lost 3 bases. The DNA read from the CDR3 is TGTGCCAGCAGCCATAGCGGGGGGCGCTACGAG. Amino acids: CASSHSGGRYE. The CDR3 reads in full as CASSHSGGRYEQYF.

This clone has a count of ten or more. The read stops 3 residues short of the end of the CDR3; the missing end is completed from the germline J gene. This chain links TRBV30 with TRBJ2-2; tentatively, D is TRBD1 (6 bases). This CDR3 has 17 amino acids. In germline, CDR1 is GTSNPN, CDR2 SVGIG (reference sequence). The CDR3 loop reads CAWSISGARRSREKLFF. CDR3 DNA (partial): TGTGCCTGGAGTATCTCAGGGGCCCGGCGGTCGCGTGAAAAG.

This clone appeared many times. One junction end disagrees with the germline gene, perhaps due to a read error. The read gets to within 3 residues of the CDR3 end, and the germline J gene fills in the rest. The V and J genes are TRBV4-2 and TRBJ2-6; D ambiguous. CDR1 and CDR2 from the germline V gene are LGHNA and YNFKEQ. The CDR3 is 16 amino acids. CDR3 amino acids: CASSQVAQTGANVLTF. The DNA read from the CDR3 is TGCGCCAGCAGCCAAGTGGCTCAAACTGGGGCCAACGTC.

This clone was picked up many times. This CDR3 is CASSPPIEDSDRNTIYF. The CDR3 DNA, read in part, is TGTGCCAGCTCACCACCGATAGAAGACAGCGACAGAAACACC. This chain links TRBV18 with TRBJ1-3; a possible D gene is TRBD1 (5 bases). The read is 3 residues too short to cover the CDR3 end, so that end is filled in from the germline J gene. Germline loops: CDR1 KGHSH, CDR2 LQKENI. Between the trimmed V and J ends, which lost 0 bases and 5 bases, there was a span of 17 bases. This CDR3 has 17 residues. The whole variable domain, filled in from reference TRBV18 and TRBJ1-3, reads NAGVMQNPRHLVRRRGQEARLRCSPMKGHSHVYWYRQLPEEGLKFMVYLQKENIIDESGMPKERFSAEFPKEGPSILRIQQVVRGDSAAYFCASSPPIEDSDRNTIYFGEGSWLTVV.

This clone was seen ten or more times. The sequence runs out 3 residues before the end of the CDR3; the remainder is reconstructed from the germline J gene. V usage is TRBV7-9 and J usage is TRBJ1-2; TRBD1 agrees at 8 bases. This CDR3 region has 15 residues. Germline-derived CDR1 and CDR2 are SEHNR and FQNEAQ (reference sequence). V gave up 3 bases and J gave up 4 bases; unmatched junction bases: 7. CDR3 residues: CASSFPRGRGYGYTF. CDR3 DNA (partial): TGTGCCAGCAGCTTCCCCAGGGGGCGCGGCTATGGC.

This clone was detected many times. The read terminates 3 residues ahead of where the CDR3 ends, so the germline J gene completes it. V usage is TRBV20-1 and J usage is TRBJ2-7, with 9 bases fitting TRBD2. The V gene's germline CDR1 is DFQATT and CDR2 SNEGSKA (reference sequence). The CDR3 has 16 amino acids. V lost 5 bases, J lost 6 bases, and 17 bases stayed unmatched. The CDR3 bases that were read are TGCAGTGCTCCTAGGGCTAGCGGGGCCCGGGGGTTCGAG. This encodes CSAPRASGARGFE. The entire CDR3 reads CSAPRASGARGFEQYF.

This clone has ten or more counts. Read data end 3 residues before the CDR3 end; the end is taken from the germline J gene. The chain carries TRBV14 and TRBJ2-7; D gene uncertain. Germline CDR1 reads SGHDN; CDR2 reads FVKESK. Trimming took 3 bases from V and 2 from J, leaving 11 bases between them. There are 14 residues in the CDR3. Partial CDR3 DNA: TGTGCCAGCAGCCACCGCCTCTCGGCCTACGAG. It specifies CASSHRLSAYE. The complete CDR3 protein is CASSHRLSAYEQYF. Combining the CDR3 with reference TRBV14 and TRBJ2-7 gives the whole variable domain EAGVTQFPSHSVIEKGQTVTLRCDPISGHDNLYWYRRVMGKEIKFLLHFVKESKQDESGMPNNRFLAERTGGTYSTLKVQPAELEDSGVYFCASSHRLSAYEQYFGPGTRLTVT.

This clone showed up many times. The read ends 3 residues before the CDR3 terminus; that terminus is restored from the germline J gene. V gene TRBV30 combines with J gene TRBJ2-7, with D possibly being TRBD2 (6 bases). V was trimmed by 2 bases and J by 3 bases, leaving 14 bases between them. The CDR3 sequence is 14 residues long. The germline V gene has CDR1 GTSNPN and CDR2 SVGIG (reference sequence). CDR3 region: CAWSRDSSFYEQYF. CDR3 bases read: TGTGCCTGGAGTCGGGACTCTTCTTTCTACGAG.

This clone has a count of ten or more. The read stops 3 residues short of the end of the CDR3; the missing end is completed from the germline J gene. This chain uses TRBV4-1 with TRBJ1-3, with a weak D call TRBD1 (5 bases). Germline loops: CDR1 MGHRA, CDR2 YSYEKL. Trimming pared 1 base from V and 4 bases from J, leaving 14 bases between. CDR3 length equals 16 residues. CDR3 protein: CASSQVGRQLGNTIYF. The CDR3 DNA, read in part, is TGCGCCAGCAGCCAAGTGGGCAGACAGTTGGGAAACACC.

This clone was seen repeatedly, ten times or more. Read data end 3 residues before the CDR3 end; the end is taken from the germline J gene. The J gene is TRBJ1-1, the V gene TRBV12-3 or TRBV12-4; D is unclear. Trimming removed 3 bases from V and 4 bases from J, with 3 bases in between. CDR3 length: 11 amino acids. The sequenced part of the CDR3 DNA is TGTGCCAGCAGTTTCGGCACTGAA. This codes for CASSFGTE. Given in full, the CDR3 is CASSFGTEAFF.

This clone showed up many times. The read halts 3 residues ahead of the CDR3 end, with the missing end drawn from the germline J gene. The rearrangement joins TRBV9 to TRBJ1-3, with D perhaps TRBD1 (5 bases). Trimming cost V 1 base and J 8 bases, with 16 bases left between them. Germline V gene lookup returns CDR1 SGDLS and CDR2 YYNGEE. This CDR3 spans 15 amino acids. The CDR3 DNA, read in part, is TGTGCCAGCAGCGTAAGTCCAGGGATTGGTGACACC. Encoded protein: CASSVSPGIGDT. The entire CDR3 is CASSVSPGIGDTIYF.